These 29 T cell receptor beta chains originate from one sample sequenced in a study of T cell repertoires in cytomegalovirus infection. Their recognized antigens are unknown. Using its own MiXCR run on the reads, TCRdb lists one record per CDR3 protein. The table shows about 330,000 distinct CDR3 sequences, with around a third occurring only once. Source: cultured PBMCs, taken from culture after CMV antigen stimulation. These receptor sequences come from a human donor in good health (CMV status not recorded). Some clones in this sample may be carry-over from other donors' samples.

The chain uses TRBV27 and TRBJ2-3, with 13 bases lining up with TRBD2. This CDR3 comprises 18 residues. Germline V gene data show CDR1 as MNHEY and CDR2 as SMNVEV (reference sequence). Losses at the gene ends were 8 bases for V and 3 bases for J; bases not matched to a gene: 14. CDR3 in amino acids: CASRKLAGGRIKTDTQYF. The CDR3 bases are TGTGCCAGCCGAAAACTAGCGGGAGGGCGAATCAAAACAGATACGCAGTATTTT.

The V gene is TRBV6-2 or TRBV6-3, the J gene TRBJ2-1; a possible D gene is TRBD2 (5 bases). The CDR3 contains 11 residues. V lost 5 bases, J lost 11 bases, and 10 bases lay in between. Germline CDR1 is MNHEY and CDR2 is SVGEGT. The CDR3 spells CASSRGLKQFF. In DNA, the CDR3 is TGTGCCAGCAGTCGCGGGCTGAAGCAGTTCTTC.

This clonotype was seen at least ten times. The chain combines TRBV7-2 with TRBJ2-7, with D maybe TRBD2 (7 bases). The CDR3 runs to 15 residues. Trimming left V 5 bases short and J 4 bases short, with 18 bases between. Germline assignment: CDR1 SGHTA and CDR2 FQGNSA. CDR3 amino acids: CASSGAAGAGYEQYF. CDR3 DNA sequence: TGTGCCAGCAGCGGCGCTGCGGGGGCCGGGTACGAGCAGTACTTC.

This clonotype was detected only once. This chain uses TRBV9 with TRBJ1-6, with 7 nucleotides matching TRBD1. Trimming cost V 3 bases and J 8 bases; bases outside gene matches: 11. The CDR3 is 16 amino acids. Per germline, CDR1 SGDLS and CDR2 YYNGEE. The CDR3 DNA follows: TGTGCCAGCAGCGCGTCAGGGGGAGTTAGGGATTCACCCCTCCACTTT. It codes for CASSASGGVRDSPLHF. The whole variable domain, remainder taken from reference TRBV9 and TRBJ1-6, is DSGVTQTPKHLITATGQRVTLRCSPRSGDLSVYWYQQSLDQGLQFLIQYYNGEERAKGNILERFSAQQFPDLHSELNLSSLELGDSALYFCASSASGGVRDSPLHFGNGTRLTVT.

This clonotype has only a few counts. The chain carries TRBV4-3 and TRBJ2-7, with unresolved D. There are 16 residues in the CDR3. V lost 0 bases to trimming and J lost 3 bases, with 15 bases between them. Germline assignment: CDR1 LGHNA and CDR2 YSLEER. The CDR3 loop reads CASSQDRVASYYEQYF. The CDR3 coding sequence is TGCGCCAGCAGCCAAGATCGGGTAGCCTCTTACTACGAGCAGTACTTC.

The chain combines TRBV4-3 with TRBJ2-1; possibly TRBD2 for D (6 bases). Germline V lookup: CDR1 LGHNA, CDR2 YSLEER. Between the trimmed V and J ends, which lost 0 bases and 2 bases, there was a span of 14 bases. The CDR3 sequence is 17 residues long. The CDR3: CASSQDRGGTTYNEQFF. The CDR3 coding sequence is TGCGCCAGCAGCCAAGATCGGGGAGGTACTACCTACAATGAGCAGTTCTTC.

V is TRBV29-1 and J is TRBJ2-3; the D gene could be TRBD1 or TRBD2 (5 bases each). This CDR3 has 13 amino acids. From germline, CDR1 is SQVTM and CDR2 ANQGSEA. With 5 bases removed from V and 2 bases from J, the gap between germline ends came to 11 bases. CDR3 sequence (DNA): TGCAGCGTTTATAAGGGACCCACAGATACGCAGTATTTT. Encoded protein: CSVYKGPTDTQYF.

This clonotype was counted a few times. The V and J genes are TRBV12-3 or TRBV12-4 and TRBJ2-3, with TRBD2 identical over 8 bases. The junction had 8 bases not matched to a gene; V was cut back by 6 bases and J by 6 bases. This CDR3 has 14 residues. CDR3 sequence (DNA): TGTGCCAGCAGCCAGGGACTAGATCAGGATACGCAGTATTTT. This codes for CASSQGLDQDTQYF.

The genes are TRBV27 and TRBJ2-3; 7 nucleotides align to TRBD2. V shed 6 bases and J 7 bases; nucleotides not matched to a gene: 7. Per the germline V gene, CDR1 is MNHEY and CDR2 is SMNVEV (reference sequence). The CDR3 contains 13 residues. The CDR3 loop is CASSPAGVYTQYF. Here the CDR3 DNA reads TGTGCCAGCAGCCCCGCGGGAGTCTATACGCAGTATTTT.

This clonotype showed up many times. The chain uses TRBV7-2 and TRBJ2-3, with D maybe TRBD2 (6 bases). The V gene's germline CDR1 is SGHTA and CDR2 FQGNSA. V lost 3 bases, J lost 2 bases, and 12 bases lay in between. This CDR3 region has 15 residues. CDR3 loop: CASSFPGLLTDTQYF. Here the CDR3 DNA reads TGTGCCAGCAGCTTTCCGGGACTTCTCACAGATACGCAGTATTTT.

The chain carries TRBV20-1 and TRBJ2-3, with 14 bases lining up with TRBD2. CDR3 size: 18 residues. CDR1 and CDR2 from the germline V gene are DFQATT and SNEGSKA (reference sequence). Germline trimming cut 0 bases from V and 1 base from J; bases unmatched to any gene: 6. The CDR3 nucleotides are TGCAGTGCTAGAGATGGGACTAGCGGGAGTATTGGCACAGATACGCAGTATTTT. Translation gives CSARDGTSGSIGTDTQYF.

This clonotype has only a few counts. This sequence joins TRBV12-3 or TRBV12-4 and TRBJ2-7; the match to TRBD1 covers 8 bases. The V and J ends lost 6 bases and 6 bases, in that order; junction bases with no gene match: 7. The CDR3 consists of 13 residues. CDR3 sequence: CASSSDRDSEQYF. The CDR3 bases are TGTGCCAGCAGCTCGGACAGGGACAGCGAGCAGTACTTC.

This clonotype was counted ten times or more. The chain is built from TRBV7-2 and TRBJ1-6; unclear D gene. The CDR3 extends over 13 amino acids. V was cut by 4 bases and J by 10 bases, with 11 bases left in between. Germline V CDR1 and CDR2: SGHTA, FQGNSA. CDR3 amino acids: CASSSAIGSPLHF. The CDR3 region has the DNA TGTGCCAGCAGCTCAGCTATAGGATCACCCCTCCACTTT.

The chain carries TRBV7-9 and TRBJ2-7, with D perhaps being TRBD1 or TRBD2 (5 bases each). CDR1 and CDR2 (germline): SEHNR, FQNEAQ (reference sequence). V lost 1 base, J lost 2 bases, and 12 bases lay in between. The CDR3 length is 15 residues. CDR3 DNA sequence: TGTGCCAGCAGCTTAGGTTTGAGGGGCCCCTACGAGCAGTACGTC. Amino acid sequence: CASSLGLRGPYEQYV.

CDR3 residues: CASSLREHEQFF. For the CDR3, the DNA is TGTGCCAGCAGCTTGCGGGAGCATGAGCAGTTCTTC. This chain links TRBV7-8 with TRBJ2-1, with TRBD2 identical over 7 bases. Germline V gives CDR1 SGHVS, CDR2 FQNEAQ. Losses at the gene ends were 3 bases for V and 8 bases for J; bases not matched to a gene: 1. The CDR3 is 12 amino acids. Complete variable domain (other parts from reference TRBV7-8 and TRBJ2-1): GAGVSQSPRYKVAKRGQDVALRCDPISGHVSLFWYQQALGQGPEFLTYFQNEAQLDKSGLPSDRFFAERPEGSVSTLKIQRTQQEDSAVYLCASSLREHEQFFGPGTRLTVL.

The CDR3 spells CASSLTGTYEQYV. CDR3 nucleotides: TGTGCCAGCAGTTTGACAGGGACCTACGAGCAGTACGTC. The rearrangement joins TRBV28 to TRBJ2-7; TRBD1 matches 7 bases. CDR1 and CDR2 from the germline V gene are MDHEN and SYDVKM. The CDR3 is made up of 13 amino acids. V was pared by 3 bases and J by 2 bases, with 1 base of the junction left unmatched.

This clonotype showed up just a few times. The V gene is TRBV11-3, the J gene TRBJ1-1; D not resolved. The germline V and J ends were trimmed by 3 bases and 9 bases, with 14 bases remaining between them. CDR3 length: 13 residues. The V gene's germline CDR1 is SGHNT and CDR2 YENEEA. This chain's CDR3 is CASSFLPGQQAFF. The DNA for the CDR3 is TGTGCCAGCAGCTTTCTTCCAGGTCAACAAGCTTTCTTT.

This clonotype was recorded at least ten times. The chain has TRBV7-8 and TRBJ2-6; weak D call: TRBD1 (6 bases). V shed 4 bases and J shed 0 bases, with 16 bases lying between them. Germline V gene data show CDR1 as SGHVS and CDR2 as FQNEAQ. This CDR3 is built from 18 residues. CDR3 amino acids: CASSSSRTGNSGANVLTF. CDR3 nucleotide sequence: TGTGCCAGCAGCTCCTCACGTACAGGGAACTCTGGGGCCAACGTCCTGACTTTC.

The genes are TRBV6-2 or TRBV6-3 and TRBJ2-3, with D possibly matching TRBD1 (5 bases). V gave up 5 bases and J gave up 4 bases, with 13 bases separating them. The CDR3 has 14 amino acids. CDR1 is MNHEY and CDR2 is SVGEGT in the germline V gene. The CDR3 DNA is TGTGCCAGCAGTGACGGTAGCAGGGCAGATACGCAGTATTTT. This sequence encodes CASSDGSRADTQYF.

This clonotype was observed many times. The J gene is TRBJ2-2, the V gene TRBV7-2; D remains ambiguous. CDR1 is SGHTA and CDR2 is FQGNSA in the germline V gene. CDR3 size: 15 residues. The V and J ends lost 1 base and 2 bases respectively, with 8 bases between them. CDR3 loop: CASSLEWDNTGELFF. CDR3 DNA sequence: TGTGCCAGCAGCTTAGAGTGGGATAACACCGGGGAGCTGTTTTTT.

This clonotype has just a few counts. The chain combines TRBV4-1 with TRBJ1-5, with D possibly matching TRBD1 (5 bases). The germline V and J ends were trimmed by 0 bases and 3 bases, with 12 bases remaining between them. Germline V gives CDR1 MGHRA, CDR2 YSYEKL. This CDR3 region has 16 residues. The CDR3 sequence: CASSQEWGFVNQPQHF. DNA for the CDR3: TGCGCCAGCAGCCAAGAGTGGGGGTTTGTCAATCAGCCCCAGCATTTT.

The genes are TRBV24-1 and TRBJ2-1, with D perhaps TRBD2 (6 bases). This CDR3 contains 15 residues. The V end lost 3 bases, the J end lost 7 bases, and 15 bases lay between the germline ends. Per germline, CDR1 KGHDR and CDR2 SFDVKD. The CDR3 here is CATSDHPGLLNEQFF. CDR3 DNA: TGTGCCACCAGTGATCACCCGGGACTCCTTAATGAGCAGTTCTTC.

The CDR3 spells CASSWGQLDYTGELFF. CDR3 coding DNA: TGTGCCAGCAGTTGGGGACAGCTAGACTACACCGGGGAGCTGTTTTTT. The chain is built from TRBV27 and TRBJ2-2; 7 bases are a match to TRBD1. CDR1 and CDR2 from the germline V gene are MNHEY and SMNVEV (reference sequence). This CDR3 has 16 residues. The J segment lost 3 bases and the V segment lost 4 bases, leaving 8 bases of the junction unmatched.

This chain uses TRBV5-6 with TRBJ2-1; D might be TRBD2 (5 bases). CDR1 and CDR2 (germline): SGHDT, YYEEEE. Deletions cut 4 bases from V and 6 bases from J, with 17 bases between. The CDR3 has 15 residues. The CDR3 protein is CASSRAHWAGNEQFF. CDR3 coding DNA: TGTGCCAGCAGCCGGGCTCACTGGGCGGGCAATGAGCAGTTCTTC.

The rearrangement links TRBV6-5 to TRBJ2-3; D unresolved. Germline V gene sequence: CDR1 MNHEY, CDR2 SVGAGI. Between the trimmed V and J ends, which lost 2 bases and 0 bases, there was a span of 9 bases. This CDR3 spans 15 amino acids. CDR3 region: CASSYAAGSTDTQYF. The CDR3 region has the DNA TGTGCCAGCAGTTACGCGGCAGGTAGCACAGATACGCAGTATTTT.

This chain links TRBV4-1 with TRBJ1-3; 8 nucleotides match TRBD1. The V gene end was trimmed by 2 bases and the J gene end by 2 bases; junction bases not matched to a gene: 2. This CDR3 is 15 amino acids long. CDR1 and CDR2 (germline): MGHRA, YSYEKL. CDR3 sequence reads: CASSQTDRAGNTIYF. DNA of the CDR3: TGCGCCAGCAGCCAAACGGACAGGGCTGGAAACACCATATATTTT.

This clonotype was recorded a few times. The rearrangement links TRBV7-2 to TRBJ2-2; no firm D call. Germline CDR1 reads SGHTA; CDR2 reads FQGNSA. This CDR3 has 14 residues. The germline V and J ends were trimmed by 6 bases and 4 bases, with 12 bases remaining between them. CDR3 sequence reads: CASRGPGVTGELFF. Written as DNA, the CDR3 is TGTGCCAGCAGAGGGCCCGGTGTCACCGGGGAGCTGTTTTTT.

The sample holds many counts of this clonotype. This rearrangement joins TRBV7-2 to TRBJ2-3; 9 bases match TRBD2. This CDR3 spans 15 amino acids. The trim removed 5 bases at V and 3 bases at J, leaving 6 bases unmatched. From germline, CDR1 is SGHTA and CDR2 FQGNSA. CDR3 protein: CASSLSGSGTDTQYF. CDR3 DNA sequence: TGTGCCAGCAGCCTTAGCGGGAGTGGAACAGATACGCAGTATTTT.

This clonotype was recorded a few times. This rearrangement joins TRBV7-2 to TRBJ1-2; tentative D call: TRBD1 (5 bases). The germline V and J ends were trimmed by 0 bases and 6 bases, with 11 bases remaining between them. This CDR3 contains 14 residues. Germline V gene data show CDR1 as SGHTA and CDR2 as FQGNSA. CDR3 sequence: CASSLASREHGYTF. CDR3 nucleotides: TGTGCCAGCAGCTTAGCCTCCAGGGAGCATGGCTACACCTTC.